This T cell receptor beta chain originates from a study of regulatory T cells in long-lasting Graves disease. Sequencing libraries for TCR beta were prepared with iRepertoire HTBI primers and Arm-PCR of CDR3 regions. One entry per CDR3 protein results from TCRdb running MiXCR on the multiplex PCR reads. The sample carries about 540,000 distinct CDR3 sequences, less than 15% recorded once. Sample time point: newly diagnosed GD, antithyroid drugs for less than 3 months. RNA extracted from PBMCs served as the sequencing template. Broader study findings: Persistent patients had a count of shared public clonotypes (approximately 3,000) that exceeded that of new patients (approximately 1,000). It was in persistent disease that TRBV28, TRBJ1-2 and TRBJ2-5 were favored.

This clonotype was seen at least ten times. Its target is unknown. Germline V gene lookup returns CDR1 LGHDT and CDR2 YNNKEL (reference sequence). The V and J ends lost 0 bases and 3 bases respectively, with 6 bases between them. The CDR3 has 13 amino acids. These data were also filed under a second study, of T cells in Graves' hyperthyroidism and ophthalmopathy. That paper notes: Among the patients, aged 18 to 65, hyperthyroidism was newly diagnosed and had lasted under 2 months.

This receptor was taken from a man between 25 and 39 years old with Graves disease. This sample comprised peripheral blood mononuclear cells (PBMCs), obtained at new diagnosis, from a patient treated with antithyroid drugs. This chain connects TRBV3-1 to TRBJ2-7; D is unclear. DNA for the CDR3: TGTGCCAGCAGCCAAGATACGGACTACGAGCAGTACTTC. Encoded protein: CASSQDTDYEQYF.